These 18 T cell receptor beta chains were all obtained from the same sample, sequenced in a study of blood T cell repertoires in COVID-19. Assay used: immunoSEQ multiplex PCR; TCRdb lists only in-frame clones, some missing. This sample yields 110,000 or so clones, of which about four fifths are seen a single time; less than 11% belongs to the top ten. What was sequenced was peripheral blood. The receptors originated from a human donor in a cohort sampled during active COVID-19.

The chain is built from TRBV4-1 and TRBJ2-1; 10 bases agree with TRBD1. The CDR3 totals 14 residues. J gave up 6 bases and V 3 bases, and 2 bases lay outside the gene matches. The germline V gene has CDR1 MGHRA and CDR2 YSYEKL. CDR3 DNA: TGCGCCAGCAGCCAGACAGGGGGCTCCAATGAGCAGTTCTTC. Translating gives CASSQTGGSNEQFF.

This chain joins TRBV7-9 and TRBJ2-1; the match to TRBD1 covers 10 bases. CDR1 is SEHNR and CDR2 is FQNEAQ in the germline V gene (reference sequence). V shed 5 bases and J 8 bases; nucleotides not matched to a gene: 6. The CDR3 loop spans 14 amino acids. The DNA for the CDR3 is TGTGCCAGCAGCAACGGACAGGGGGTCGATGAGCAGTTCTTC. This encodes CASSNGQGVDEQFF.

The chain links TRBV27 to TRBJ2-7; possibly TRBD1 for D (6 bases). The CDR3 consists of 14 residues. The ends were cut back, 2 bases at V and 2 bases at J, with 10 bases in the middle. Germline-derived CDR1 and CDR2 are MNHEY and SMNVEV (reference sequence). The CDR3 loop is CASSLPGATYEQYF. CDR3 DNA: TGTGCCAGCAGTTTACCAGGGGCTACCTACGAGCAGTACTTC.

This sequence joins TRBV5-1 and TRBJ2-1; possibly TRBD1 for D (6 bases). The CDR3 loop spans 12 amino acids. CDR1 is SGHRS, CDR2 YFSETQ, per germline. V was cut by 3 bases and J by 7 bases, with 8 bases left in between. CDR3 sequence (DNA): TGCGCCAGCAGCTCCAGGGGAAATGAGCAGTTCTTC. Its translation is CASSSRGNEQFF.

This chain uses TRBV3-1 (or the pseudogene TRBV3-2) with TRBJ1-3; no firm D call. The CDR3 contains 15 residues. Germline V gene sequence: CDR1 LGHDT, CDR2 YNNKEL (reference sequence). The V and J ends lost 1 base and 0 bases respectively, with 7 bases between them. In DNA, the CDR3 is TGTGCCAGCAGCCAAGGGCCTCTCTCTGGAAACACCATATATTTT. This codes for CASSQGPLSGNTIYF.

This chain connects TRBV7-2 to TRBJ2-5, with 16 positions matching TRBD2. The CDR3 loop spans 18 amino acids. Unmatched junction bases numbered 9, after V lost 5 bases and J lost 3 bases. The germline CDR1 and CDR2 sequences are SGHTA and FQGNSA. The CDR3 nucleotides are TGTGCCAGCAGCCGCACTCCGGGACTAGCGGGAGGGGAAGAGACCCAGTACTTC. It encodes CASSRTPGLAGGEETQYF. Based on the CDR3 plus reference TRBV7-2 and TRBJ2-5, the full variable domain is GAGVSQSPSNKVTEKGKDVELRCDPISGHTALYWYRQSLGQGLEFLIYFQGNSAPDKSGLPSDRFSAERTGGSVSTLTIQRTQQEDSAVYLCASSRTPGLAGGEETQYFGPGTRLLVL.

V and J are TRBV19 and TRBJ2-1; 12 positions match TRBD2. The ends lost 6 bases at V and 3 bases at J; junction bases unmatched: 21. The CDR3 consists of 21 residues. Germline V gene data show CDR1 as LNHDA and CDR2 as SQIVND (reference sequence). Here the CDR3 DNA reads TGTGCCAGTAGCGGATCCAGGGCTAGCGGGAGGGCCGTCAATTACTACAATGAGCAGTTCTTC. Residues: CASSGSRASGRAVNYYNEQFF.

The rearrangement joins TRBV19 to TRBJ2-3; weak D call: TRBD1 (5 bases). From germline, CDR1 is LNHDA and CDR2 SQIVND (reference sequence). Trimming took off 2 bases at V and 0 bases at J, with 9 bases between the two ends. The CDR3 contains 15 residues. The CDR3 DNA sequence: TGTGCCAGTAGTATATTAGGACAAAGCACAGATACGCAGTATTTT. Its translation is CASSILGQSTDTQYF.

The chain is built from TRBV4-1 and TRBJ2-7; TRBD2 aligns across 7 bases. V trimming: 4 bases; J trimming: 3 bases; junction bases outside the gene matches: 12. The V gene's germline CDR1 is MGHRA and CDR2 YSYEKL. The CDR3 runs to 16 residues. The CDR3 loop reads CASSLRPAGTNYEQYF. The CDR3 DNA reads TGCGCCAGCAGCCTTCGACCGGCCGGGACTAACTACGAGCAGTACTTC.

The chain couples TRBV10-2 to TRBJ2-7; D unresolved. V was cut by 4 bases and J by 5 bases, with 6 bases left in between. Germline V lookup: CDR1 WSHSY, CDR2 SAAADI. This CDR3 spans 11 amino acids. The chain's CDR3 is CASSAQDEQYF. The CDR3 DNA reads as TGCGCCAGCAGTGCCCAGGACGAGCAGTACTTC.

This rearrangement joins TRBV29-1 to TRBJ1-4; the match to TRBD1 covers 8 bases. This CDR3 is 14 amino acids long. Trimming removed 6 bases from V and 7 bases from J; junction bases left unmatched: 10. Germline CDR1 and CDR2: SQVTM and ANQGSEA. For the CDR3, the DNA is TGCAGCGTGAAATGGCAGGGGGCGGCTGAAAAACTGTTTTTT. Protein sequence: CSVKWQGAAEKLFF. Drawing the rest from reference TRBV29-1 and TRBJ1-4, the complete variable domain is SAVISQKPSRDICQRGTSLTIQCQVDSQVTMMFWYRQQPGQSLTLIATANQGSEATYESGFVIDKFPISRPNLTFSTLTVSNMSPEDSSIYLCSVKWQGAAEKLFFGSGTQLSVL.

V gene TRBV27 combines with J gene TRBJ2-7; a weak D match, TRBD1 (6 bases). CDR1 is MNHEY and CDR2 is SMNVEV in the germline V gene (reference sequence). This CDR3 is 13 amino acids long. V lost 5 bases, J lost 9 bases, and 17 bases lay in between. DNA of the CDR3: TGTGCCAGCAGTCTAACCCAGGGGAATGGGCAGTACTTC. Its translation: CASSLTQGNGQYF.

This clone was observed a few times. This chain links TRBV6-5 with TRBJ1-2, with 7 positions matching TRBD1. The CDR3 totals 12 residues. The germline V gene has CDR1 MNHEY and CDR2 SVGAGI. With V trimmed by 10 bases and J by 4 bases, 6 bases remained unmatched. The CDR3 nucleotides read TGTGCCATACGGCGGGACAGCTATGGCTACACCTTC. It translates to CAIRRDSYGYTF.

CDR3 protein: CASSTQENTGELFF. CDR3 DNA: TGTGCCAGCAGTACCCAGGAGAACACCGGGGAGCTGTTTTTT. This rearrangement joins TRBV6-5 to TRBJ2-2; D uncertain. This CDR3 has 14 amino acids. Trimming stripped 5 bases from V and 1 base from J, with 8 bases between. Germline CDR1 reads MNHEY; CDR2 reads SVGAGI.

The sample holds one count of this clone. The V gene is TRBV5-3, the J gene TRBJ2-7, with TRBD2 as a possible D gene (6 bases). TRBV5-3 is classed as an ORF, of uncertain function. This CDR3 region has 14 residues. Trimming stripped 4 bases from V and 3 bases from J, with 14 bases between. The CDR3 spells CARSPFGGSYEQYF. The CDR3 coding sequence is TGTGCCAGAAGCCCCTTCGGAGGGAGCTACGAGCAGTACTTC.

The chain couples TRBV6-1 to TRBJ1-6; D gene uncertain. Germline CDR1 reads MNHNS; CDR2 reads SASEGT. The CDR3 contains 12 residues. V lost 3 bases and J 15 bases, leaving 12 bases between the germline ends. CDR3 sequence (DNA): TGTGCCAGCAGTGACCCACTAGTTAGCCTCCACTTT. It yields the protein CASSDPLVSLHF.

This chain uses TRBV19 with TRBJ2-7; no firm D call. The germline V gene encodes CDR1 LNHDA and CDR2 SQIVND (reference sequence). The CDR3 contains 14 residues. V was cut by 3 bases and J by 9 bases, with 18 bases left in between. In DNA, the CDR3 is TGTGCCAGTAGTATCGCAGGTCGGCCGCGTGGGCAGTACTTC. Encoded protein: CASSIAGRPRGQYF.

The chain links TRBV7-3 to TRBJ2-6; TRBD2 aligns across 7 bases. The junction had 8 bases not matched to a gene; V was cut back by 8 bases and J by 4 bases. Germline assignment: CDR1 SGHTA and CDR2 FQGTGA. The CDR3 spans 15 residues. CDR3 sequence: CASLPGGTGANVLTF. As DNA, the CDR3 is TGTGCCAGCCTCCCGGGGGGTACCGGGGCCAACGTCCTGACTTTC.